Sequencing of this TCR beta chain was carried out in a study of T cells in narcolepsy. As for the study in general: Enrolled donors included narcolepsy type 1 or type 2 patients and healthy controls. General observations from the study: Autoreactive clonotypes reportedly recurred in blood of same and different patients, not controls. Autoreactive clone sequences were missing from some blood memory CD4+ repertoires. Autoreactive HCRT-specific and TRIB2-specific clonotypes were marked in same-patient CSF-versus-blood CD4+ comparisons.

As concerns this clone: Its antigen remains unknown.

The data were produced by immunoSEQ multiplex PCR, yet TCRdb's version contains in-frame clones alone and is incomplete. The sample consists of some 34,000 clones, approximately 77% of them appearing once. Germline V gene sequence: CDR1 MGHRA, CDR2 YSYEKL. Trimming took 4 bases from V and 0 from J; bases not matched to a gene: 2. The CDR3 is made up of 14 amino acids. This chain connects TRBV4-1 to TRBJ1-1; TRBD1 matches 7 bases. Input material: memory (CD45RA-) CD4+ T cells from blood. The sequence came from a human donor in good health. CDR3 DNA sequence: TGCGCCAGCAGCCGAGACAGGGTGAACACTGAAGCTTTCTTT. As protein: CASSRDRVNTEAFF.